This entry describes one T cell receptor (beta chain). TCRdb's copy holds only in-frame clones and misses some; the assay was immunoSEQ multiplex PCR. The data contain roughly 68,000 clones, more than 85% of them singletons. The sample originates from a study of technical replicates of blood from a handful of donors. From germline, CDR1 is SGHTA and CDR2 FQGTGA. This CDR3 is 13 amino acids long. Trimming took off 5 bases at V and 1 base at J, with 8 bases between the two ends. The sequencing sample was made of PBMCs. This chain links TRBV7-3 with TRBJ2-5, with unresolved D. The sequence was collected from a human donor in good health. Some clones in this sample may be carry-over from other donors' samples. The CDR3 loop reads CASSMGVQETQYF. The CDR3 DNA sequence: TGTGCCAGCAGCATGGGCGTCCAAGAGACCCAGTACTTC. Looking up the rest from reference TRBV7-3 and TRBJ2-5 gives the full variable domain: GAGVSQTPSNKVTEKGKYVELRCDPISGHTALYWYRQSLGQGPEFLIYFQGTGAADDSGLPNDRFFAVRPEGSVSTLKIQRTERGDSAVYLCASSMGVQETQYFGPGTRLLVL.